The present TCR beta chain was sequenced within a study of neurological immune-mediated disorders (dated by TCRdb to between 2018 and 2020). Some background on the complete study: Using UMI-based sequencing, the study compared peripheral blood TCR-beta repertoires from patients with HTLV-I-associated myelopathy (HAM/TSP), patients with multiple sclerosis, and healthy controls. Alongside PBMC samples, the set of fewer than 110 TCR-beta libraries contained longitudinal samples, technical triplicates, and paired CD4+ and CD8+ T-cell subsets that had been sorted. Longitudinal HAM/TSP and healthy donors were sampled at 3 time-points each (about 3-45 month intervals). The cohort comprised some 71 subjects: roughly 14 HAM/TSP patients, 35 or so multiple sclerosis patients and around 20 healthy controls.

Overall study outcomes, separate from this receptor: TCR clonal expansion was greatest in HAM/TSP patients and smallest in MS patients, who ranked below even healthy controls. No identical CDR3 amino acid sequences were found to be shared among expanded clones across subjects, suggesting that TCR-beta repertoires were private in all groups.

This specimen's time point label, interpreted: longitudinal time-point 3. Blood bank volunteers in Maryland, USA served as the healthy controls. Libraries from unsorted PBMCs were made from 2 million PBMCs kept in RNAlater at -80 degrees C until RNA extraction. PBMCs were separated from peripheral blood using Ficoll-Hypaque density gradient centrifugation and then cryopreserved in liquid nitrogen. CDR1 WNHNN and CDR2 SYGVQD were looked up in the germline V gene (reference sequence). The junction shows trimming of 4 bases on V and 5 bases on J, plus 10 bases between the germline ends. The CDR3 has 13 amino acids, counting the end cysteine and phenylalanine. Just CDR3 DNA is preserved here, 39 bases in frame from base 1. To synthesize cDNA, template-switch 5'RACE was performed with a primer carrying a 10-nucleotide random unique molecular identifier so that each TCR transcript was tagged. Over 190 million TCR-beta sequences, covering 15-18 subjects, were produced in each sequencing run. The RNeasy kit was used for extraction of total RNA. TCR-beta VDJ regions were amplified with primers for the TCR constant region and the 5'RACE anchor, using the KAPA Real-time Library Amplification kit. Sample indexes and Illumina adaptors were added in a first PCR, and a second PCR then increased library yield. The roughly 650 bp TCR product was size-selected on a 2% E-gel SizeSelection system after Ampure bead purification. Before pooling, library quality was assessed on a Bioanalyzer, concentration was determined with Qubit, and library quantification was performed with the Kapa Library Quantification kit. An Illumina HiSeq 2500 sequenced the libraries paired-end 2 x 150 bp. To increase sequence diversity, roughly 24-31% phiX was spiked into each library pool. The paper's processing steps were these. Quality-filtered reads were processed with the UMI-based MiGEC pipeline, and over 85% of raw TCR sequences were removed by the MiGEC pipeline during error correction. IMGT germline references were used for aligning VDJ genes, and each clonotype was defined as a unique CDR3 amino acid sequence together with its V-J genes. VDJtools evaluated clonal expansion, Shannon diversity and CDR3 relatedness (CalcPairwiseDistances, ClusterSamples); CLCbio workbench built phylogenetic trees. Clones with at least 8 unique UMIs were defined as expanded, with this threshold being based on coefficient-of-variation modelling across technical triplicates. The public reads were run again by TCRdb, first through fastp at Q25 and then through MiXCR, and only productive beta chains were kept. For every CDR3 protein sequence, its rows merge into one entry that carries the most common genes and DNA. TCRdb's processing, not the authors', yielded these V and J calls. This sample is represented by tens of thousands of distinct CDR3 sequences; roughly 13% of them were singletons. In total, the top ten clones hold roughly an eighth of the sample.

This clonotype was counted ten times or more. Its specific antigen is unknown. Within one base of it there is no much larger clone, and no base qualities were kept. Source material: PBMCs. The sequence derives from a young man in good health. The V and J segments used are TRBV10-1 and TRBJ2-3; the D gene assignment is ambiguous. The base sequence is TGCGCCAGCAGTGCCGCCCTGGGAGATACGCAGTATTTT. Its protein product is CASSAALGDTQYF.